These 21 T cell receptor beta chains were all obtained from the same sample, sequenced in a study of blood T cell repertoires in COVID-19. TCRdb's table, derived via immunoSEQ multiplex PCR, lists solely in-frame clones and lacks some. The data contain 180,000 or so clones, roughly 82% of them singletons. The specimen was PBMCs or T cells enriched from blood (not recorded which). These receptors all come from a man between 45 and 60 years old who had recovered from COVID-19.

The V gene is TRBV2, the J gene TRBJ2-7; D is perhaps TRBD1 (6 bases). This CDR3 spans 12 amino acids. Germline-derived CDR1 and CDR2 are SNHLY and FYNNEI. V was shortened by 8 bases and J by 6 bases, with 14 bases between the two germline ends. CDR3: CASEQGWREQYF. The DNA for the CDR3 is TGTGCCAGCGAACAGGGTTGGCGCGAGCAGTACTTC. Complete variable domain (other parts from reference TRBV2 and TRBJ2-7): EPEVTQTPSHQVTQMGQEVILRCVPISNHLYFYWYRQILGQKVEFLVSFYNNEISEKSEIFDDQFSVERPDGSNFTLKIRSTKLEDSAMYFCASEQGWREQYFGPGTRLTVT.

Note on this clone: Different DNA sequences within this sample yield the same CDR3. For the CDR3, the DNA is TGTGCCAGCGCGGACAGGGCTTCCTACGAGCAGTACTTC. Its protein is CASADRASYEQYF. The chain employs TRBV19 and TRBJ2-7; TRBD1 agrees at 8 bases. After removal of 9 bases from V and 1 base from J, the junction contained 5 bases not matched to a gene. The CDR3 has 13 residues. Germline V gives CDR1 LNHDA, CDR2 SQIVND (reference sequence). Based on the CDR3 plus reference TRBV19 and TRBJ2-7, the full variable domain is DGGITQSPKYLFRKEGQNVTLSCEQNLNHDAMYWYRQDPGQGLRLIYYSQIVNDFQKGDIAEGYSVSREKKESFPLTVTSAQKNPTAFYLCASADRASYEQYFGPGTRLTVT.

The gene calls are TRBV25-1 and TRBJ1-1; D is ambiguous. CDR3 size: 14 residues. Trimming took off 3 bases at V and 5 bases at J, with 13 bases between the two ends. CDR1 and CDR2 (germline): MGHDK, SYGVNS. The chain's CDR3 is CASSEEVGRTEAFF. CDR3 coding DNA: TGTGCCAGCAGTGAGGAGGTAGGGCGGACTGAAGCTTTCTTT.

The CDR3 is CASSFAGLAGGGYGEQFF. The CDR3 coding sequence is TGTGCCAGCAGCTTCGCGGGACTAGCGGGAGGGGGGTACGGTGAGCAGTTCTTC. V is TRBV7-3 and J is TRBJ2-1, with TRBD2 matching 16 bases. The CDR3 is made up of 18 amino acids. The ends lost 3 bases at V and 9 bases at J; junction bases unmatched: 11. CDR1 is SGHTA, CDR2 FQGTGA, per germline. The variable domain in full, completed from reference TRBV7-3 and TRBJ2-1, reads GAGVSQTPSNKVTEKGKYVELRCDPISGHTALYWYRQSLGQGPEFLIYFQGTGAADDSGLPNDRFFAVRPEGSVSTLKIQRTERGDSAVYLCASSFAGLAGGGYGEQFFGPGTRLTVL.

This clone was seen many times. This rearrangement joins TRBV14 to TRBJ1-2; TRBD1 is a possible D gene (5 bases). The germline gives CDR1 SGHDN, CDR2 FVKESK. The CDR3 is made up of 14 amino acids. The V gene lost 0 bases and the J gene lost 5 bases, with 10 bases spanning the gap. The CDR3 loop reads CASSQDTKGYGYTF. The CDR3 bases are TGTGCCAGCAGCCAAGATACAAAGGGGTATGGCTACACCTTC.

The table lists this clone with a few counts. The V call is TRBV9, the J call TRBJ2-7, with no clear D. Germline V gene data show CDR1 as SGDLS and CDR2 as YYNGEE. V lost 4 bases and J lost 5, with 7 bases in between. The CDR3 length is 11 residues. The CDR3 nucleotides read TGTGCCAGCAGCCCCCGTAACGAGCAGTACTTC. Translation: CASSPRNEQYF.

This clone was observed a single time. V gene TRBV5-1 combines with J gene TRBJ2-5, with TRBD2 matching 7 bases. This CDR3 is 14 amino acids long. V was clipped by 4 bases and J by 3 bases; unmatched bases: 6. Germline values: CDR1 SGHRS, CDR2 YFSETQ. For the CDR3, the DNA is TGCGCCAGCAGCCTCCTGGCGGGGGAAGAGACCCAGTACTTC. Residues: CASSLLAGEETQYF.

CDR3 amino acids: CSVRQGARGSYEQYF. The CDR3 bases are TGCAGCGTGAGGCAGGGGGCGCGGGGTTCCTACGAGCAGTACTTC. The V call is TRBV29-1, the J call TRBJ2-7, with TRBD1 matching over 8 bases. Germline-derived CDR1 and CDR2 are SQVTM and ANQGSEA. Germline trimming cut 6 bases from V and 1 base from J; bases unmatched to any gene: 11. CDR3 size: 15 residues.

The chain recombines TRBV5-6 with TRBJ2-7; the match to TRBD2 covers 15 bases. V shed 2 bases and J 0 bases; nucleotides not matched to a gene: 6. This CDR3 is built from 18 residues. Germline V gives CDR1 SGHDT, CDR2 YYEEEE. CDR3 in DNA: TGTGCCAGCAGCTTCCCGGGACTAGCGGGAGGCCGCTCCTACGAGCAGTACTTC. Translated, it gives CASSFPGLAGGRSYEQYF. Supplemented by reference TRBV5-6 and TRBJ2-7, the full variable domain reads DAGVTQSPTHLIKTRGQQVTLRCSPKSGHDTVSWYQQALGQGPQFIFQYYEEEERQRGNFPDRFSGHQFPNYSSELNVNALLLGDSALYLCASSFPGLAGGRSYEQYFGPGTRLTVT.

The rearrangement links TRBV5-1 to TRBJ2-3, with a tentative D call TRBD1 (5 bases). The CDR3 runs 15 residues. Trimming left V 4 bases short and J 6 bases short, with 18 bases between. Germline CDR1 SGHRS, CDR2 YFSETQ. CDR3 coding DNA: TGCGCCAGCAGCGGCCCCTCTACACAGGAGGATACGCAGTATTTT. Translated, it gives CASSGPSTQEDTQYF.

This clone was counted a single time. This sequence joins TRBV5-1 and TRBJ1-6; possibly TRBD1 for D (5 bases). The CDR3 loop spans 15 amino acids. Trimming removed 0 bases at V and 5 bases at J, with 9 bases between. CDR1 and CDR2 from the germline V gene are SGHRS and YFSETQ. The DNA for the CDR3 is TGCGCCAGCAGCTTGGGGGGGGTCCATAATTCACCCCTCCACTTT. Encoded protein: CASSLGGVHNSPLHF.

CDR3 amino acids: CASSMVSGYSNQPQHF. In DNA form, the CDR3 reads TGTGCCAGTAGTATGGTCTCAGGCTATAGCAATCAGCCCCAGCATTTT. This rearrangement joins TRBV19 to TRBJ1-5, with D unclear. The germline V and J ends were trimmed by 3 bases and 0 bases, with 12 bases remaining between them. The CDR3 covers 16 residues. Germline V gene sequence: CDR1 LNHDA, CDR2 SQIVND (reference sequence).

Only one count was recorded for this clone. The CDR3 region is CASSLGQGVHQPQHF. CDR3 bases: TGTGCCAGCAGCTTAGGGCAGGGGGTGCATCAGCCCCAGCATTTT. The chain uses TRBV7-9 and TRBJ1-5; 7 bases are shared with TRBD1. Trimming removed 1 base from V and 5 bases from J; junction bases left unmatched: 5. CDR3 length: 15 amino acids. Germline loops: CDR1 SEHNR, CDR2 FQNEAQ (reference sequence).

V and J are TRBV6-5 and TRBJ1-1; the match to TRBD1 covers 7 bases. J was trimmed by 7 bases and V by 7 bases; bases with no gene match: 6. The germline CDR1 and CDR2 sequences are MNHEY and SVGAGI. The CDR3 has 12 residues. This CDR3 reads CASTQGGLEAFF. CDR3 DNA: TGTGCCAGCACTCAGGGGGGACTTGAAGCTTTCTTT.

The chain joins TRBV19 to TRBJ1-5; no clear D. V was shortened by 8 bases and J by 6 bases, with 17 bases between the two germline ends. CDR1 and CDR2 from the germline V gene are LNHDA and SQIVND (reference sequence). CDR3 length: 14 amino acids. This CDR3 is CASHADLPLQPQHF. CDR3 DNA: TGTGCCAGTCACGCGGACTTGCCCCTTCAGCCCCAGCATTTT.

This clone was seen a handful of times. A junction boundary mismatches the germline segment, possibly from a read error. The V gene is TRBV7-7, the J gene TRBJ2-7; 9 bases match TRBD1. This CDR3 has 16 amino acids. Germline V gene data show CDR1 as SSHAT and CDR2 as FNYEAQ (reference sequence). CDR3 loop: CASSLRRDRDSYEQYF. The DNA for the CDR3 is TGTGCTAGCAGCCTCAGAAGGGACAGGGACTCCTACGAGCAGTACTTC.

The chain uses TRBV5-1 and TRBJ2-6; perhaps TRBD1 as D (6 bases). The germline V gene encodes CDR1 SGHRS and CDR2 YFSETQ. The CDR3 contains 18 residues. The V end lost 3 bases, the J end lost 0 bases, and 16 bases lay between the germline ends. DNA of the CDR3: TGCGCCAGCAGCTACTTCAGATTACAGGGCTCTGGGGCCAACGTCCTGACTTTC. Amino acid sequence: CASSYFRLQGSGANVLTF.

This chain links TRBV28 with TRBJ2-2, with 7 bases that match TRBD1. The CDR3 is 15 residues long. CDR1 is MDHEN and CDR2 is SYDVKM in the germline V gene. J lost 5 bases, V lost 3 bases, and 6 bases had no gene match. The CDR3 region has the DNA TGTGCCAGCAGTTTTTATCACAGGGGTACCGGGGAGCTGTTTTTT. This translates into CASSFYHRGTGELFF.

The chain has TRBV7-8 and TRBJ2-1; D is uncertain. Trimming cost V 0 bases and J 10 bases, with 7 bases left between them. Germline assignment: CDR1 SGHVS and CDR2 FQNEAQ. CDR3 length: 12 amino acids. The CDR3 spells CASSLAEHEQFF. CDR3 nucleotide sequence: TGTGCCAGCAGCTTAGCGGAGCACGAGCAGTTCTTC.

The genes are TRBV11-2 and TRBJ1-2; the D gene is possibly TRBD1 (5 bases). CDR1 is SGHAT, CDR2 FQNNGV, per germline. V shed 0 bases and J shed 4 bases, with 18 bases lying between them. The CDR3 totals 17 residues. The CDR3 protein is CASSLDRDSGFGYGYTF. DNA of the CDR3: TGTGCCAGCAGCTTAGATAGGGACTCAGGGTTCGGCTATGGCTACACCTTC.

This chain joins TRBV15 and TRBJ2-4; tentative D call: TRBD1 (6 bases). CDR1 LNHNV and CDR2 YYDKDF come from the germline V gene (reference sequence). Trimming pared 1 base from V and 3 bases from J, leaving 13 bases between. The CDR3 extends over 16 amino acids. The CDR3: CATSRVWGPDKNIQYF. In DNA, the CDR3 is TGTGCCACCAGCAGAGTCTGGGGGCCGGACAAAAACATTCAGTACTTC.